Given below is one T cell receptor beta chain in context. These data come from a study of CD8 T cells in ankylosing spondylitis. TCRdb re-called the 5' RACE reads with MiXCR, one entry per CDR3 protein. The sample carries 200,000 to 250,000 distinct CDR3 sequences, roughly 8.2% recorded once. This CDR3 has 14 residues. Germline loops: CDR1 SNHLY, CDR2 FYNNEI. Trimming cost V 7 bases and J 8 bases; bases outside gene matches: 8. Sequenced input: blood, either unsorted or a sorted T cell fraction (not recorded which). The rearrangement joins TRBV2 to TRBJ2-4; 10 nucleotides align to TRBD2. The TCR was taken from a female donor with ankylosing spondylitis or in good health (not recorded which). The CDR3 reads CASTPGLAYDIQYF. CDR3 DNA: TGTGCCAGCACTCCGGGACTAGCGTATGACATTCAGTACTTC.